These T cell receptor beta chains were read from a single sample in a study of OX40 agonist ivuxolimab in advanced cancers. Assay: immunoSEQ multiplex PCR; the TCRdb copy retains only in-frame clones and omits some. The sample lists 60,000 or so clones, 86% occurring once. The material sequenced was CD4+ or CD8+ T cells sorted from blood, taken in a trial of the OX40 agonist ivuxolimab. Receptors originate from an adult with an advanced solid tumor such as melanoma, head and neck, liver or kidney cancer. Both conserved end residues are part of each CDR3. The order of the fields is D gene, clone size, V gene, J gene, CDR3 DNA, CDR3 protein. D genes are given only for firm matches. Clone size is shown for a subset of rows, as once, few, many or a class of expanded clone.

d_call: NA; clone_size: once; v_call: TRBV4-2; j_call: TRBJ2-7; cdr3_nt: TGTGCCAGCAGCTTCCAGGGGTACGAGCAGTACTTC; cdr3_aa: CASSFQGYEQYF
d_call: NA; clone_size: NA; v_call: TRBV19; j_call: TRBJ2-7; cdr3_nt: TGTGCCAGTAGTATCGAGATGACAGTCGAGCAGTACTTC; cdr3_aa: CASSIEMTVEQYF
d_call: TRBD1; clone_size: NA; v_call: TRBV9; j_call: TRBJ2-1; cdr3_nt: TGTGCCAGCAGCGTAGAGGGGACAGAATACAATGAGCAGTTCTTC; cdr3_aa: CASSVEGTEYNEQFF
d_call: NA; clone_size: NA; v_call: TRBV13; j_call: TRBJ1-1; cdr3_nt: TGTGCCAGCAGCTTTAGATTTGAGGGGAAGGGCACTGAAGCTTTCTTT; cdr3_aa: CASSFRFEGKGTEAFF
d_call: NA; clone_size: NA; v_call: TRBV19; j_call: TRBJ2-7; cdr3_nt: TGTGCCAGTAGGTTGATGGGTGAGGGGAACGAGCAGTACTTC; cdr3_aa: CASRLMGEGNEQYF
d_call: NA; clone_size: NA; v_call: TRBV7-9; j_call: TRBJ1-5; cdr3_nt: TGTGCCAGCAGCTTCGAGGGTCAGGGGAATCAGCCCCAGCATTTT; cdr3_aa: CASSFEGQGNQPQHF
d_call: NA; clone_size: NA; v_call: TRBV5-6; j_call: TRBJ1-6; cdr3_nt: TGTGCCAGCAGCCGTGAATGGAATTCACCCCTCCACTTT; cdr3_aa: CASSREWNSPLHF
d_call: TRBD2; clone_size: NA; v_call: TRBV7-8; j_call: TRBJ2-1; cdr3_nt: TGTGCCAGCAGCTTAGTGTCTAGCGGAAACAATGAGCAGTTCTTC; cdr3_aa: CASSLVSSGNNEQFF
d_call: TRBD1; clone_size: once; v_call: TRBV11-2; j_call: TRBJ2-4; cdr3_nt: TGTGCCAGCAGCTTAGCACGGACAGGGTACCAAAACATTCAGTACTTC; cdr3_aa: CASSLARTGYQNIQYF
d_call: NA; clone_size: once; v_call: TRBV6-6; j_call: TRBJ2-1; cdr3_nt: TGTGCCAGCAGCGACTGGGGCAATGAGCAGTTCTTC; cdr3_aa: CASSDWGNEQFF
d_call: NA; clone_size: NA; v_call: TRBV19; j_call: TRBJ2-7; cdr3_nt: TGTGCCACTCATAGCCGGGACCGATACTACGAGCAGTACTTC; cdr3_aa: CATHSRDRYYEQYF
d_call: NA; clone_size: NA; v_call: TRBV2; j_call: TRBJ2-3; cdr3_nt: TGTGCCAGCAGTGAAGTAACTAGTGGGGGGAAGGATACGCAGTATTTT; cdr3_aa: CASSEVTSGGKDTQYF
d_call: TRBD1; clone_size: NA; v_call: TRBV27; j_call: TRBJ2-5; cdr3_nt: TGTGCGTGTCGACCCGGGACAGCCCTTCAAGAGACCCAGTACTTC; cdr3_aa: CACRPGTALQETQYF
d_call: NA; clone_size: NA; v_call: TRBV7-8; j_call: TRBJ2-3; cdr3_nt: TGTGCCAGCAGCTTAGAGGGGGGTGAGGGCACAGATACGCAGTATTTT; cdr3_aa: CASSLEGGEGTDTQYF
d_call: NA; clone_size: once; v_call: TRBV9; j_call: TRBJ1-3; cdr3_nt: TGTGCCAGCAGCCCAGGGAACACCATATATTTT; cdr3_aa: CASSPGNTIYF
d_call: NA; clone_size: once; v_call: TRBV11-2; j_call: TRBJ1-2; cdr3_nt: TGTGCCAGCAGCTGGGGACCTGTCAATGGCTACACCTTC; cdr3_aa: CASSWGPVNGYTF
d_call: NA; clone_size: NA; v_call: TRBV12-5; j_call: TRBJ2-2; cdr3_nt: TGTGCTAGTGGTTTTATCCTAGAATCCACCGGGGAGCTGTTTTTT; cdr3_aa: CASGFILESTGELFF
d_call: NA; clone_size: NA; v_call: TRBV28; j_call: TRBJ2-7; cdr3_nt: TGTGCCAGCAGTTTAGGTCAAAGTTCAGTGCAGTACTTC; cdr3_aa: CASSLGQSSVQYF
d_call: NA; clone_size: NA; v_call: TRBV7-8; j_call: TRBJ2-1; cdr3_nt: TGTGCCAGCAGCTTTGGAGGGGGCCTGCATGAGCAGTTCTTC; cdr3_aa: CASSFGGGLHEQFF
d_call: NA; clone_size: NA; v_call: TRBV7-9; j_call: TRBJ1-4; cdr3_nt: TGTGCCAGCAGCCCCGGGGGATCGGAAAAACTGTTTTTT; cdr3_aa: CASSPGGSEKLFF
d_call: NA; clone_size: once; v_call: TRBV19; j_call: TRBJ2-3; cdr3_nt: TGTGCCAGTAGTATAGTTGGAGGGGGTCGCACAGATACGCAGTATTTT; cdr3_aa: CASSIVGGGRTDTQYF
d_call: NA; clone_size: few; v_call: TRBV2; j_call: TRBJ1-4; cdr3_nt: TGTGCCAGCAATAACGAGCGGGATAAACTGTTTTTT; cdr3_aa: CASNNERDKLFF
d_call: NA; clone_size: NA; v_call: TRBV5-6; j_call: TRBJ2-1; cdr3_nt: TGTGCCAGCAGCTTGATAGGGAAACCCTACAATGAGCAGTTCTTC; cdr3_aa: CASSLIGKPYNEQFF
d_call: NA; clone_size: NA; v_call: TRBV6-4; j_call: TRBJ2-3; cdr3_nt: TGTGCCAGCAGTGCCGGGTACAGGGTGTACACTAGCACAGATACGCAGTATTTT; cdr3_aa: CASSAGYRVYTSTDTQYF
d_call: NA; clone_size: NA; v_call: TRBV10-2; j_call: TRBJ1-2; cdr3_nt: TGCGCCAGCAGTGGCCTCGGGCAGCCAAGGAACTATGGCTACACCTTC; cdr3_aa: CASSGLGQPRNYGYTF
d_call: NA; clone_size: NA; v_call: TRBV7-6; j_call: TRBJ1-1; cdr3_nt: TGTGCCAGCAGCTTAGCTAGCCTAGGTATGAACACTGAAGCTTTCTTT; cdr3_aa: CASSLASLGMNTEAFF
d_call: TRBD1; clone_size: NA; v_call: TRBV6-1; j_call: TRBJ1-1; cdr3_nt: TGTGCCAGCAGTTCGACAGGGGACACTGAAGCTTTCTTT; cdr3_aa: CASSSTGDTEAFF
d_call: NA; clone_size: few; v_call: TRBV7-9; j_call: TRBJ1-6; cdr3_nt: TGTGCCAGCAGCTACGACGGGGGCGCGAGGAATTCACCCCTCCACTTT; cdr3_aa: CASSYDGGARNSPLHF
d_call: NA; clone_size: NA; v_call: TRBV7-6; j_call: TRBJ2-7; cdr3_nt: TGTGCCAGCAGCTTAGGGGGTGGGGCCTACGAGCAGTACTTC; cdr3_aa: CASSLGGGAYEQYF
d_call: NA; clone_size: NA; v_call: TRBV7-3; j_call: TRBJ2-6; cdr3_nt: TGTGCCAGCAGCTTAGGCTCCGGTTATGGGGCCAACGTCCTGACTTTC; cdr3_aa: CASSLGSGYGANVLTF
d_call: NA; clone_size: NA; v_call: TRBV9; j_call: TRBJ2-1; cdr3_nt: TGTGCCAGCAGCGGCATTAGCTCCTACAATGAGCAGTTCTTC; cdr3_aa: CASSGISSYNEQFF
d_call: NA; clone_size: NA; v_call: TRBV5-1; j_call: TRBJ2-1; cdr3_nt: TGCGCCAGCAGCTCGGAAGATACCACCGGCAGGGTAGGGAGAAGCTCCTACAATGAGCAGTTCTTC; cdr3_aa: CASSSEDTTGRVGRSSYNEQFF
d_call: NA; clone_size: NA; v_call: TRBV6-1; j_call: TRBJ2-2; cdr3_nt: TGTGCCAGCAGTGAAGACAGGGAATGGCCCGGGGAGCTGTTTTTT; cdr3_aa: CASSEDREWPGELFF
d_call: NA; clone_size: NA; v_call: TRBV7-2; j_call: TRBJ1-1; cdr3_nt: TGTGCCAGCAGCCAACTACTCTGGACACTAGTATACACTGAAGCTTTCTTT; cdr3_aa: CASSQLLWTLVYTEAFF
d_call: TRBD1; clone_size: NA; v_call: TRBV9; j_call: TRBJ2-4; cdr3_nt: TGTGCCAGCAGCCCCGGGACAGGGGGGAACATTCAGTACTTC; cdr3_aa: CASSPGTGGNIQYF